The sequence of this T cell receptor beta chain was determined in a study of early T cells in non-severe SARS-CoV-2 infection (dated by TCRdb to the early 2020s). Concerning the study at large: Bulk RNA from unsorted whole blood was used for TCR sequencing, so alpha and beta chains could not be paired.

On the study overall, not on this receptor specifically: VDJdb matching was skewed toward anti-spike CD8 responses and likely underestimated virus-specific expansions by missing private and CD4 specificities.

This was a case-control study nested in a cohort of healthcare workers in London, UK, who had nasopharyngeal swab PCR tests and blood samples taken every week. Healthcare workers were enrolled in the week of the UK lockdown, from 23 to 31 March 2020, and were followed every week for up to about 16 weeks. This clonotype was seen repeatedly, ten times or more. Its cognate antigen has yet to be identified. Base qualities are missing; no much larger clone stands one base away. The library was generated by 5' RACE. TCRdb lists the instrument as NextSeq 500. The TCR library protocol attached unique molecular identifiers to individual cDNA molecules to correct for sequencing error and PCR bias. Sequencing covered both TCR alpha and beta chains, and within each sample the abundances of alpha and beta sequences were tightly co-correlated. Per the original workflow: Decombinator V4 was used to annotate the V gene, J gene and CDR3 of the TCR sequences. Expanded TCRs were defined as changing significantly between any two time points under a Poisson model with p below 0.0001. TCR abundances were normalised to the total number of TCRs sequenced per sample and expressed as counts per million. TRAV1-2 paired with TRAJ12, TRAJ20 or TRAJ33 defined MAIT TCRs, while TRAV10 paired with TRAJ18 defined iNKT TCRs. VDJdb, accessed 1 November 2021, was searched for CMV, EBV and SARS-CoV-2 annotated TCRs, with TCRs annotated for multiple antigens excluded. The public reads were reprocessed in TCRdb via fastp at Q25 and MiXCR, keeping in-frame beta chains. For every CDR3 protein sequence, its rows merge into one entry that carries the most common genes and DNA. These V and J calls rely on TCRdb rather than the paper's analysis. This sample is represented by around 50,000 distinct CDR3 sequences; around a tenth of them were singletons. The biggest ten clones account for less than 5% of the sample.

Trimming removed 3 bases from V and 5 bases from J, leaving 10 bases between the germline ends. The CDR3 measures 13 amino acids from cysteine to phenylalanine. Just the 39-base CDR3 DNA is kept, in frame starting at base 1. The sequencing sample was made of whole blood. This TCR came from an adult who was a healthcare worker with PCR-confirmed SARS-CoV-2 infection or an uninfected control (not recorded which). The receptor chain draws on TRBV12-3 or TRBV12-4 and TRBJ2-5, and TRBD2 may be the D gene, going by 7 matching bases. CDR3 loop: CASSFGGAETQYF. The DNA is as follows: TGTGCCAGCAGTTTTGGGGGGGCTGAGACCCAGTACTTC.